Below, 18 T cell receptor beta chains from the same sample are listed, as sequenced in a study of T cell changes during pregnancy in multiple sclerosis. The protocol was immunoSEQ multiplex PCR, while the TCRdb copy is restricted to in-frame clones and leaves out a portion. The data contain approximately 85,000 clones, approximately 93% of them singletons. Sequenced here: peripheral blood, sampled in the first trimester of pregnancy. All receptors come from a female donor with multiple sclerosis, enrolled in a pregnancy study.

The CDR3 loop is CSVSESSYEQYF. CDR3 sequence (DNA): TGCAGCGTGTCGGAGAGCTCCTACGAGCAGTACTTC. The rearrangement links TRBV29-1 to TRBJ2-7, with unresolved D. The CDR3 is 12 amino acids. Germline assignment: CDR1 SQVTM and CDR2 ANQGSEA. V was trimmed by 6 bases and J by 0 bases, leaving 9 bases between them.

This chain connects TRBV19 to TRBJ2-7; 7 nucleotides match TRBD2. The CDR3 spans 14 residues. Losses at the gene ends were 6 bases for V and 1 base for J; bases not matched to a gene: 6. Germline CDR1 reads LNHDA; CDR2 reads SQIVND (reference sequence). Here the CDR3 DNA reads TGTGCCAGTAGCCCAAGACTAGCTTCCTACGAGCAGTACTTC. Its protein product is CASSPRLASYEQYF. The whole variable domain, filled in from reference TRBV19 and TRBJ2-7, reads DGGITQSPKYLFRKEGQNVTLSCEQNLNHDAMYWYRQDPGQGLRLIYYSQIVNDFQKGDIAEGYSVSREKKESFPLTVTSAQKNPTAFYLCASSPRLASYEQYFGPGTRLTVT.

This rearrangement joins TRBV11-2 to TRBJ1-2; D uncertain. V lost 1 base and J 6 bases, leaving 12 bases between the germline ends. The CDR3 loop spans 14 amino acids. Germline assignment: CDR1 SGHAT and CDR2 FQNNGV. CDR3 amino acids: CASSLVRLENGYTF. DNA of the CDR3: TGTGCCAGCAGCTTAGTTCGCCTGGAGAATGGCTACACCTTC.

CDR3 loop: CASSTGTGYGYTF. DNA of the CDR3: TGTGCCAGCAGCACGGGGACAGGGTATGGCTACACCTTC. This sequence joins TRBV7-2 and TRBJ1-2, with 9 bases fitting TRBD1. This CDR3 has 13 amino acids. Germline V CDR1 and CDR2: SGHTA, FQGNSA. J lost 5 bases, V lost 5 bases, and 3 bases had no gene match.

The genes are TRBV28 and TRBJ2-7; D perhaps matches TRBD2 (5 bases). The CDR3 totals 13 residues. Germline V CDR1 and CDR2: MDHEN, SYDVKM. Trimming removed 3 bases from V and 5 bases from J, with 11 bases in between. The CDR3 spells CASSFTGVHEQYF. The CDR3 bases are TGTGCCAGCAGTTTTACCGGGGTCCACGAGCAGTACTTC.

This clone was seen more than once but under ten times. V usage is TRBV4-1 and J usage is TRBJ1-6, with 7 bases fitting TRBD1. Germline V lookup: CDR1 MGHRA, CDR2 YSYEKL. Trimming at V came to 0 bases and at J to 7 bases, leaving 3 bases not matched to a gene. The CDR3 consists of 15 residues. CDR3 sequence (DNA): TGCGCCAGCAGCCAAGAGAGGGGGCAGAATTCACCCCTCCACTTT. This encodes CASSQERGQNSPLHF.

This rearrangement joins TRBV7-8 to TRBJ2-7, with D maybe TRBD1 (7 bases). V dropped 1 base and J dropped 5 bases, with 12 bases sitting between them. The CDR3 loop spans 14 amino acids. Germline V gives CDR1 SGHVS, CDR2 FQNEAQ. CDR3 in DNA: TGTGCCAGCAGCTTAGACAGGGGACTGGACGAGCAGTACTTC. Its protein is CASSLDRGLDEQYF.

This clone was found a few times. The V gene is TRBV19, the J gene TRBJ1-2; D gene uncertain. Trimming left V 3 bases short and J 5 bases short, with 16 bases between. Per the germline V gene, CDR1 is LNHDA and CDR2 is SQIVND (reference sequence). This CDR3 is 15 amino acids long. The CDR3 protein is CASSMLEAVKYGYTF. The DNA for the CDR3 is TGTGCCAGTAGTATGCTCGAGGCTGTTAAATATGGCTACACCTTC.

The J gene is TRBJ2-1, the V gene TRBV2; 13 positions agree with TRBD2. There are 18 residues in the CDR3. Germline V gene sequence: CDR1 SNHLY, CDR2 FYNNEI. V trimming: 6 bases; J trimming: 6 bases; junction bases outside the gene matches: 14. The CDR3 sequence is CASSLPTSGRRPSNEQFF. DNA for the CDR3: TGTGCCAGCAGCCTCCCGACTAGCGGGAGGCGGCCCAGCAATGAGCAGTTCTTC.

This sequence joins TRBV7-2 and TRBJ2-5; TRBD2 matches 7 bases. V was pared by 5 bases and J by 1 base, with 4 bases of the junction left unmatched. The CDR3 consists of 14 residues. In germline, CDR1 is SGHTA, CDR2 FQGNSA. CDR3 in amino acids: CASSPTSAQETQYF. The DNA for the CDR3 is TGTGCCAGCAGCCCCACTAGCGCCCAAGAGACCCAGTACTTC. Complete variable domain (other parts from reference TRBV7-2 and TRBJ2-5): GAGVSQSPSNKVTEKGKDVELRCDPISGHTALYWYRQSLGQGLEFLIYFQGNSAPDKSGLPSDRFSAERTGGSVSTLTIQRTQQEDSAVYLCASSPTSAQETQYFGPGTRLLVL.

The rearrangement links TRBV28 to TRBJ2-1, with D perhaps TRBD1 (6 bases). Germline lookup yields CDR1 MDHEN and CDR2 SYDVKM. V was shortened by 7 bases and J by 10 bases, with 26 bases between the two germline ends. The CDR3 length is 16 residues. The CDR3 nucleotides read TGTGCCAGCACTTACACGGGGCAGGGGCCAAGTACGGAGCAGTTCTTC. Encoded protein: CASTYTGQGPSTEQFF.

This chain connects TRBV2 to TRBJ2-3; possible D gene TRBD1, 6 bases. The ends were cut back, 4 bases at V and 3 bases at J, with 11 bases in the middle. Germline V gene data show CDR1 as SNHLY and CDR2 as FYNNEI. The CDR3 sequence is 14 residues long. CDR3 sequence: CASSVWGRTDTQYF. The CDR3 nucleotides are TGTGCCAGCAGTGTATGGGGGCGGACAGATACGCAGTATTTT. Supplemented by reference TRBV2 and TRBJ2-3, the full variable domain reads EPEVTQTPSHQVTQMGQEVILRCVPISNHLYFYWYRQILGQKVEFLVSFYNNEISEKSEIFDDQFSVERPDGSNFTLKIRSTKLEDSAMYFCASSVWGRTDTQYFGPGTRLTVL.

The rearrangement links TRBV19 to TRBJ1-5; TRBD1 might be the D (6 bases). Germline loops: CDR1 LNHDA, CDR2 SQIVND (reference sequence). The CDR3 runs 18 residues. Deletions cut 8 bases from V and 2 bases from J, with 25 bases between. CDR3 sequence: CASRNRDGGDKGNQPQHF. CDR3 sequence (DNA): TGTGCCAGTCGTAACCGTGATGGGGGGGACAAGGGCAATCAGCCCCAGCATTTT.

This clone was detected once. The chain carries TRBV15 and TRBJ2-6, with 11 nucleotides matching TRBD2. Looked up from germline, CDR1 is LNHNV and CDR2 is YYDKDF (reference sequence). J was trimmed by 4 bases and V by 9 bases; bases with no gene match: 11. The CDR3 sequence is 17 residues long. CDR3 in amino acids: CATTISGRAEGANVLTF. The CDR3 nucleotides are TGTGCCACGACAATTAGCGGGAGGGCCGAAGGGGCCAACGTCCTGACTTTC.

The gene calls are TRBV4-1 and TRBJ2-5, with 9 bases identical to TRBD1. This CDR3 is 15 amino acids long. Trimming cost V 1 base and J 3 bases; bases outside gene matches: 3. Per germline, CDR1 MGHRA and CDR2 YSYEKL. The CDR3 region is CASSQAWTGEETQYF. The CDR3 region has the DNA TGCGCCAGCAGCCAAGCCTGGACAGGGGAAGAGACCCAGTACTTC.

The gene calls are TRBV2 and TRBJ1-1, with D possibly being TRBD1 (5 bases). V was pared by 2 bases and J by 1 base, with 14 bases between. The CDR3 is 16 residues long. The V gene's germline CDR1 is SNHLY and CDR2 FYNNEI. CDR3 nucleotides: TGTGCCAGCAGTGAAAAGGGGTCAGGACGGAACACTGAAGCTTTCTTT. Translating it yields CASSEKGSGRNTEAFF.

The chain links TRBV28 to TRBJ2-5; TRBD1 agrees at 8 bases. In germline, CDR1 is MDHEN, CDR2 SYDVKM. Trimming took 0 bases from V and 5 from J; bases not matched to a gene: 5. This CDR3 is built from 15 residues. This chain's CDR3 is CASSLWVGTGETQYF. The CDR3 DNA reads TGTGCCAGCAGTTTATGGGTAGGGACAGGTGAGACCCAGTACTTC.

The genes are TRBV7-2 and TRBJ2-2, with D maybe TRBD1 (6 bases). CDR3 length: 16 residues. Germline V gene data show CDR1 as SGHTA and CDR2 as FQGNSA. Trimming removed 5 bases from V and 6 bases from J, with 19 bases in between. Here the CDR3 reads CASSSQGLAVSGELFF. CDR3 nucleotide sequence: TGTGCCAGCAGCAGTCAGGGGTTAGCAGTCTCCGGGGAGCTGTTTTTT.